The sample holds one count of the clone carrying this T cell receptor (beta chain). The sample belongs to a study of control samples from healthy donors and cancer patients. Profiling relied on immunoSEQ multiplex PCR, and the TCRdb table lists in-frame clones only, not all of them. This table holds 170,000 or so clones, around 92% found once. The V gene lost 6 bases and the J gene lost 0 bases, with 8 bases spanning the gap. The CDR3 has 13 residues. From germline, CDR1 is MNHEY and CDR2 SVGAGI. The chain carries TRBV6-5 and TRBJ1-1; perhaps TRBD1 as D (6 bases). This receptor was obtained from a woman between 40 and 55 years old in good health. The sequencing input was blood. The CDR3 DNA reads TGTGCCAGCAGACGGGACATGAACACTGAAGCTTTCTTT. Encoded protein: CASRRDMNTEAFF.